Listed below are T cell receptor beta chains from one sample, sequenced in a study of brain T cells in children with intractable seizures. Some clones are missing from TCRdb's copy, which holds only in-frame ones; the method was immunoSEQ multiplex PCR. The sample yields tens of thousands of clones, approximately 94% seen once. Material: peripheral blood, obtained at surgery. These receptors came from a boy younger than two with tuberous sclerosis and intractable seizures. CDR3s include the opening cysteine and the closing phenylalanine or tryptophan. The order of the fields is J gene, clone size, V gene, D gene, CDR3 protein, CDR3 DNA. D genes are given only for firm matches. Size values are once, few and many counts, or a class for expanded clones, and some rows have none.

J: TRBJ2-3; size: -; V: TRBV5-4; D: -; CDR3: CASSLEGRGLASLIDTQYF; DNA: TGTGCCAGCAGCTTGGAGGGCCGTGGTCTAGCGAGTCTTATCGATACGCAGTATTTT
J: TRBJ1-4; size: -; V: TRBV6-6; D: -; CDR3: CASSRAQVGGGNEKLFF; DNA: TGTGCCAGCAGTCGCGCTCAAGTTGGGGGTGGTAATGAAAAACTGTTTTTT
J: TRBJ2-5; size: -; V: TRBV5-8; D: TRBD1; CDR3: CASSTDRAFYQETQYF; DNA: TGTGCCAGCAGCACCGACAGGGCCTTTTACCAAGAGACCCAGTACTTC
J: TRBJ1-1; size: -; V: TRBV29-1; D: -; CDR3: CSACLGGNTEAFF; DNA: TGCAGCGCTTGCCTTGGAGGTAACACTGAAGCTTTCTTT
J: TRBJ1-2; size: once; V: TRBV10-3; D: -; CDR3: CAIKTVNSNYGYTF; DNA: TGTGCCATCAAAACAGTTAACTCTAACTATGGCTACACCTTC
J: TRBJ2-7; size: -; V: TRBV6-6; D: TRBD2; CDR3: CASSPGLDYEQYF; DNA: TGTGCCAGCAGCCCGGGACTAGACTACGAGCAGTACTTC
J: TRBJ2-3; size: -; V: TRBV9; D: -; CDR3: CASSGGVSTDTQYF; DNA: TGTGCCAGCAGCGGCGGGGTGAGCACAGATACGCAGTATTTT
J: TRBJ1-5; size: once; V: TRBV19; D: -; CDR3: CASSLAQATQPQHF; DNA: TGTGCCAGTAGTCTCGCCCAGGCGACTCAGCCCCAGCATTTT
J: TRBJ1-2; size: -; V: TRBV18; D: -; CDR3: CASSPPWGGGDGYTF; DNA: TGTGCCAGCTCACCACCGTGGGGGGGCGGCGATGGCTACACCTTC
J: TRBJ2-1; size: -; V: TRBV19; D: -; CDR3: CASSTLAHNEQFF; DNA: TGTGCCAGCTCTACCCTAGCCCACAATGAGCAGTTCTTC
J: TRBJ1-1; size: -; V: TRBV25-1; D: -; CDR3: CASSEWGVANTEAFF; DNA: TGTGCCAGCAGTGAATGGGGCGTGGCGAACACTGAAGCTTTCTTT
J: TRBJ2-1; size: once; V: TRBV10-3; D: TRBD2; CDR3: CAINGAGGDEQFF; DNA: TGTGCCATCAATGGGGCGGGAGGCGATGAGCAGTTCTTC
J: TRBJ2-6; size: -; V: TRBV2; D: -; CDR3: CATVRETFYSGANVLTF; DNA: TGTGCCACCGTCCGGGAAACCTTTTACTCTGGGGCCAACGTCCTGACTTTC
J: TRBJ1-5; size: once; V: TRBV7-9; D: -; CDR3: CASSHTGNNQPQHF; DNA: TGTGCCAGCAGCCATACAGGAAACAATCAGCCCCAGCATTTT
J: TRBJ2-1; size: -; V: TRBV24-1; D: -; CDR3: CATSSSQGSGEQFF; DNA: TGTGCCACCAGTTCGAGTCAGGGTTCCGGTGAGCAGTTCTTC
J: TRBJ2-4; size: -; V: TRBV28; D: -; CDR3: CASSLAGPTHIQYF; DNA: TGTGCCAGCAGCCTCGCGGGACCCACTCACATTCAGTACTTC
J: TRBJ2-3; size: -; V: TRBV28; D: -; CDR3: CASLNGATDTQYF; DNA: TGTGCCAGCCTCAACGGAGCCACAGATACGCAGTATTTT
J: TRBJ1-4; size: -; V: TRBV4-1; D: -; CDR3: CASSQVGAMRGEKLFF; DNA: TGCGCCAGCAGCCAAGTCGGGGCAATGAGGGGGGAAAAACTGTTTTTT
J: TRBJ1-5; size: -; V: TRBV6-5; D: -; CDR3: CASRHRPYSNQPQHF; DNA: TGTGCCAGCAGACACAGGCCATATAGCAATCAGCCCCAGCATTTT
J: TRBJ2-7; size: -; V: TRBV4-1; D: TRBD1; CDR3: CASSQVLGQGYEQYF; DNA: TGCGCCAGCAGCCAAGTTTTGGGACAGGGCTACGAGCAGTACTTC
J: TRBJ1-5; size: -; V: TRBV6-4; D: -; CDR3: CASSEGISNQPQHF; DNA: TGTGCCAGCAGTGAAGGCATTAGCAATCAGCCCCAGCATTTT
J: TRBJ1-5; size: few; V: TRBV7-2; D: -; CDR3: CASTRDTLSNQPQHF; DNA: TGTGCCAGCACCCGGGACACCTTAAGCAATCAGCCCCAGCATTTT
J: TRBJ2-1; size: -; V: TRBV6-5; D: TRBD2; CDR3: CASSYLGSGGPREQFF; DNA: TGTGCCAGCAGTTATCTGGGTAGCGGGGGGCCCAGGGAGCAGTTCTTC
J: TRBJ1-5; size: -; V: TRBV2; D: TRBD1; CDR3: CASSEDPTGIRSNQPQHF; DNA: TGTGCCAGCAGTGAGGACCCGACAGGGATTCGTAGCAATCAGCCCCAGCATTTT
J: TRBJ2-6; size: once; V: TRBV6-1; D: -; CDR3: CALLVGANVLTF; DNA: TGTGCCCTACTGGTTGGGGCCAACGTCCTGACTTTC
J: TRBJ2-3; size: -; V: TRBV19; D: -; CDR3: CASSIFGFSPDTQYF; DNA: TGTGCCAGTAGTATTTTCGGATTCTCCCCAGATACGCAGTATTTT
J: TRBJ1-6; size: -; V: TRBV7-2; D: -; CDR3: CASSLGMDTTLPLHF; DNA: TGTGCCAGCAGCTTAGGAATGGACACCACTTTACCCCTCCACTTT
J: TRBJ2-7; size: -; V: TRBV9; D: -; CDR3: CASSVGENSPYEQYF; DNA: TGTGCCAGCAGCGTAGGAGAGAACAGCCCCTACGAGCAGTACTTC
J: TRBJ2-1; size: -; V: TRBV10-1; D: -; CDR3: CASSPSSGTHLGNEQFF; DNA: TGCGCCAGCAGTCCATCCTCCGGGACTCATTTGGGCAATGAGCAGTTCTTC